Reported below is one T cell receptor (beta chain). Sequencing used immunoSEQ multiplex PCR; TCRdb keeps in-frame clones, though not all of them. The repertoire includes roughly 170,000 clones, approximately 80% of them detected once, and roughly 6.8% sits in the top ten. These data belong to a study of blood T cell repertoires in COVID-19. Study overall: The origin of the acute and convalescent COVID-19 samples was the United States, Italy and Spain.

The length of the CDR3 is 12 residues. V shed 5 bases and J shed 6 bases, with 10 bases lying between them. Germline CDR1 and CDR2: SNHLY and FYNNEI. Sequenced input: peripheral blood. The clonotype comes from a human donor in a cohort sampled during active COVID-19. V usage is TRBV2 and J usage is TRBJ1-2; D remains unclear. For the CDR3, the DNA is TGTGCCAGCAGTACGAGGGCGGATGGCTACACCTTC. Translating gives CASSTRADGYTF. Variable domain in full (rest from reference TRBV2 and TRBJ1-2): EPEVTQTPSHQVTQMGQEVILRCVPISNHLYFYWYRQILGQKVEFLVSFYNNEISEKSEIFDDQFSVERPDGSNFTLKIRSTKLEDSAMYFCASSTRADGYTFGSGTRLTVV.